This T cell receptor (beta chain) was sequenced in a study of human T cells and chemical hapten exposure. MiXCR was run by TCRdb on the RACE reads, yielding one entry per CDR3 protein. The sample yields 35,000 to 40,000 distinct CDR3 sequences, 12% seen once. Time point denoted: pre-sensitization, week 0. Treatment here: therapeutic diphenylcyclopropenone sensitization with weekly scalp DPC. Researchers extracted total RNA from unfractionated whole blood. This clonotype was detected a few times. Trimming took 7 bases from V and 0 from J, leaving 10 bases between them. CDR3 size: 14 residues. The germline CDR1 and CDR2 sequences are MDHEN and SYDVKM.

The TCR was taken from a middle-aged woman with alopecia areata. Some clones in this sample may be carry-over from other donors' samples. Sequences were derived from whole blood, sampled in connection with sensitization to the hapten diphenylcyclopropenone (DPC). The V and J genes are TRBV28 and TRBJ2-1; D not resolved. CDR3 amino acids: CASTRLSSYNEQFF. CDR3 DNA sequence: TGTGCCAGCACAAGACTCAGCTCCTACAATGAGCAGTTCTTC.